One sample yielded the 28 T cell receptor beta chains listed below, sequenced in a study of CD8+CD57+ T cells in acquired aplastic anemia. TCR beta VDJ and CDR3 profiling used genomic DNA as template. Using its own MiXCR run on the reads, TCRdb lists one record per CDR3 protein. The sample comprises approximately 200,000 distinct CDR3 sequences, roughly half of which are singletons, and more than 15% rests with the top ten. The sample consisted of sorted CD4+, CD8+, or CD8+CD57+ T cells (not recorded which) from PBMCs. Source of these receptors: a human donor in good health, serving as a control.

With regard to this clonotype: The missing conserved phenylalanine or tryptophan at the end of this CDR3 makes a read error likely. The DNA is left out, because the CDR3 cannot be placed on it with certainty; the CDR3 is given as TCRdb lists it. The rearrangement joins TRBV7-9 to TRBJ2-3; the DNA was not used to check the table's D call, TRBD1. The CDR3 is 17 amino acids long, termini counted. CDR1 and CDR2 from the germline V gene are SEHNR and FQNEAQ (reference sequence). CDR3 residues: CASSRLRRTGSDRYAVV.

J is TRBJ2-6 and V is TRBV28, with a possible D match to TRBD1 (6 bases). Trimming left V 0 bases short and J 0 bases short, with 9 bases between. Germline CDR1 MDHEN, CDR2 SYDVKM. The CDR3 consists of 17 residues. CDR3 in amino acids: CASSLWDSPSGANVLTF. The CDR3, as DNA: TGTGCCAGCAGTTTATGGGACAGCCCCTCTGGGGCCAACGTCCTGACTTTC.

This clonotype was counted many times. The chain recombines TRBV20-1 with TRBJ1-5, with TRBD1 identical over 7 bases. The length of the CDR3 is 15 residues. V lost 3 bases, J lost 0 bases, and 5 bases stayed unmatched. Germline V lookup: CDR1 DFQATT, CDR2 SNEGSKA (reference sequence). The CDR3 reads CSARGQKYSNQPQHF. Written as DNA, the CDR3 is TGCAGTGCTAGGGGACAGAAATATAGCAATCAGCCCCAGCATTTT.

A few counts support this clonotype. The chain recombines TRBV7-9 with TRBJ1-2; D uncertain. Looked up from germline, CDR1 is SEHNR and CDR2 is FQNEAQ (reference sequence). V lost 8 bases to trimming and J lost 3 bases, with 19 bases between them. The CDR3 loop spans 15 amino acids. CDR3: CASSPPSRLDYGYTF. The CDR3 coding sequence is TGTGCCAGCTCACCACCGAGTAGGTTGGACTATGGCTACACCTTC.

J is TRBJ1-3 and V is TRBV10-3; D is possibly TRBD1 (5 bases). The CDR3 loop spans 14 amino acids. The germline V and J ends were trimmed by 11 bases and 0 bases, with 14 bases remaining between them. Germline CDR1 ENHRY, CDR2 SYGVKD. CDR3 sequence (DNA): TGTGCCGCGGGCGGAGGGGCCTCTGGAAACACCATATATTTT. Residues: CAAGGGASGNTIYF.

The rearrangement joins TRBV14 to TRBJ1-2; 7 nucleotides line up with TRBD1. V shed 0 bases, J shed 5 bases, and the junction held 9 bases outside the gene matches. The CDR3 length is 16 residues. The germline V gene has CDR1 SGHDN and CDR2 FVKESK. CDR3 sequence (DNA): TGTGCCAGCAGCCAAGACCCTCGACAGGGAGGTTATGGCTACACCTTC. This sequence encodes CASSQDPRQGGYGYTF.

As regards this clonotype: This may stem from a read error, because a much larger clone lies one nucleotide away. V gene TRBV19 combines with J gene TRBJ2-7; 7 bases agree with TRBD1. CDR1 LNHDA and CDR2 SQIVND come from the germline V gene (reference sequence). The CDR3 is made up of 13 amino acids. The ends lost 11 bases at V and 4 bases at J; junction bases unmatched: 11. The CDR3 bases are TGTGCCGGCAGACAGGGACAGAATTACGAGCAGTACTTC. Translation: CAGRQGQNYEQYF.

This clonotype appeared a few times. The J gene is TRBJ2-7, the V gene TRBV19, with 8 positions matching TRBD1. Germline loops: CDR1 LNHDA, CDR2 SQIVND (reference sequence). The CDR3 spans 14 residues. The J segment lost 0 bases and the V segment lost 4 bases, leaving 2 bases of the junction unmatched. CDR3 in amino acids: CASSKTGDSYEQYF. The CDR3 DNA reads as TGTGCCAGTAGTAAGACAGGGGACTCCTACGAGCAGTACTTC.

The sample holds many counts of this clonotype. CDR3 loop: CATKGKGVVDYEQYF. CDR3 DNA sequence: TGTGCCACCAAGGGGAAGGGGGTTGTGGACTACGAGCAGTACTTC. This chain connects TRBV15 to TRBJ2-7; TRBD1 is a possible D gene (6 bases). V was trimmed by 7 bases and J by 3 bases, leaving 19 bases between them. Germline loops: CDR1 LNHNV, CDR2 YYDKDF (reference sequence). The CDR3 consists of 15 residues.

In its sample, this clonotype was seen a few times. CDR3 coding DNA: TGTGCCAGCTCACAGAGACGGGCCCAGGACACTGAAGCTTTCTTT. Its translation: CASSQRRAQDTEAFF. V is TRBV18 and J is TRBJ1-1; D remains ambiguous. CDR3 length equals 15 residues. The germline V gene encodes CDR1 KGHSH and CDR2 LQKENI. V was shortened by 4 bases and J by 3 bases, with 15 bases between the two germline ends.

The genes are TRBV20-1 and TRBJ2-7; D ambiguous. The V end was cut by 4 bases, the J end by 2 bases, with 9 bases between. Germline V CDR1 and CDR2: DFQATT, SNEGSKA (reference sequence). The length of the CDR3 is 12 residues. CDR3 nucleotides: TGCAGTGCTACCGCCACCGCCTACGAGCAGTACTTC. This codes for CSATATAYEQYF.

This clonotype showed up many times. A junction end diverges from the germline sequence, so it may reflect a read error. The chain recombines TRBV11-2 with TRBJ2-7; TRBD2 aligns across 7 bases. Germline CDR1 SGHAT, CDR2 FQNNGV. CDR3 length: 14 residues. The CDR3 DNA is TGTGCCAGCAACTTAGCGGGCCAGTCCTACGAGCAGTACTTC. As protein: CASNLAGQSYEQYF.

This clonotype occurred many times. The rearrangement joins TRBV7-9 to TRBJ1-3; 9 bases fit TRBD1. V gave up 2 bases and J gave up 6 bases; unmatched junction bases: 5. The CDR3 runs 15 residues. Germline loops: CDR1 SEHNR, CDR2 FQNEAQ (reference sequence). The CDR3 nucleotides read TGTGCCAGCAGCTTATCTACAGGGGGCTCAAACACCATATATTTT. Protein sequence: CASSLSTGGSNTIYF.

This clonotype was detected once. The V gene is TRBV29-1, the J gene TRBJ1-2, with a weak D call TRBD1 (6 bases). V was shortened by 7 bases and J by 4 bases, with 10 bases between the two germline ends. The CDR3 spans 11 residues. CDR1 SQVTM and CDR2 ANQGSEA come from the germline V gene. CDR3 region: CSATGTYGYTF. CDR3 coding DNA: TGCAGCGCTACAGGGACCTATGGCTACACCTTC.

The chain uses TRBV29-1 and TRBJ2-5; TRBD2 matches 10 bases. This CDR3 has 12 residues. CDR1 is SQVTM and CDR2 is ANQGSEA in the germline V gene. J lost 4 bases, V lost 5 bases, and 1 base had no gene match. CDR3 DNA sequence: TGCAGCGTTTTAGCGGGGGGAGAGACCCAGTACTTC. Its protein product is CSVLAGGETQYF. The full variable domain, rest sourced from reference TRBV29-1 and TRBJ2-5, is SAVISQKPSRDICQRGTSLTIQCQVDSQVTMMFWYRQQPGQSLTLIATANQGSEATYESGFVIDKFPISRPNLTFSTLTVSNMSPEDSSIYLCSVLAGGETQYFGPGTRLLVL.

The rearrangement joins TRBV20-1 to TRBJ1-5; TRBD1 matches at 8 bases. The CDR3 spans 12 residues. The junction had 6 bases not matched to a gene; V was cut back by 7 bases and J by 7 bases. Germline V gives CDR1 DFQATT, CDR2 SNEGSKA (reference sequence). CDR3 nucleotide sequence: TGCAGTGGGCAGGGGGCTTGGCAGCCCCAGCATTTT. It is translated as CSGQGAWQPQHF.

The chain uses TRBV20-1 and TRBJ2-7; 10 nucleotides line up with TRBD1. The J call may be faulty, since TRBJ2-5 better matches the DNA end. In germline, CDR1 is DFQATT, CDR2 SNEGSKA (reference sequence). This CDR3 spans 14 amino acids. In DNA form, the CDR3 reads TGCAGTGCTAGTGACAGGGGGCAGGGGGAGACCCAGTACTTC. This sequence encodes CSASDRGQGETQYF.

This clonotype was seen at least ten times. CDR3 DNA: TGCGCCAGCAGCCCGCCGTTCCCCGGGGAGCTGTTTTTT. Translating it yields CASSPPFPGELFF. The V gene is TRBV5-1, the J gene TRBJ2-2; unclear D gene. The germline V and J ends were trimmed by 4 bases and 6 bases, with 10 bases remaining between them. This CDR3 has 13 residues. Per germline, CDR1 SGHRS and CDR2 YFSETQ.

Turning to this clonotype: This may be a read error, as it is one base from a much larger clone. Because the CDR3 is missing its conserved closing phenylalanine or tryptophan, this is likely a read error. V usage is TRBV28 and J usage is TRBJ2-7; no definite D call. The V end was cut by 4 bases, the J end by 2 bases, with 6 bases between. This CDR3 has 12 amino acids. The germline V gene has CDR1 MDHEN and CDR2 SYDVKM. This chain's CDR3 is CASSYTAYEQYL. The CDR3 region has the DNA TGTGCCAGCAGTTACACAGCCTACGAGCAGTACCTC.

Many counts were recorded for this clonotype. This CDR3 is CASSTRTSGKYEQYF. The CDR3 coding sequence is TGTGCCAGCAGTACTAGGACTAGCGGGAAGTACGAGCAGTACTTC. V usage is TRBV12-3 or TRBV12-4 and J usage is TRBJ2-7; 12 positions agree with TRBD2. The CDR3 length is 15 residues. V lost 5 bases, J lost 4 bases, and 6 bases stayed unmatched.

This clonotype was observed many times. This chain's CDR3 is CASSLSRGSTNTQYF. The CDR3, as DNA: TGTGCCAGCAGCCTTTCGCGGGGGTCCACGAATACGCAGTATTTT. This sequence joins TRBV7-2 and TRBJ2-3; the match to TRBD2 covers 7 bases. The CDR3 has 15 amino acids. V was pared by 5 bases and J by 7 bases, with 12 bases of the junction left unmatched. Looked up from germline, CDR1 is SGHTA and CDR2 is FQGNSA.

With regard to this clonotype: This likely comes from a read error, as the CDR3 has no conserved phenylalanine or tryptophan at its end. This chain joins TRBV15 and TRBJ2-7; D gene unclear. V was cut by 1 base and J by 6 bases, with 13 bases left in between. This CDR3 contains 14 residues. CDR1 and CDR2 from the germline V gene are LNHNV and YYDKDF (reference sequence). The CDR3 nucleotides are TGTGCCACCAGCAGAGGGTCATCGGTAGGCGAGCAGTACCTC. Amino acids: CATSRGSSVGEQYL.

The CDR3 coding sequence is TGTGCCAGCAGTTCGCGCCTCACCGGGGAGCTGTTTTTT. It encodes CASSSRLTGELFF. V is TRBV12-3 or TRBV12-4 and J is TRBJ2-2; D is unclear. The CDR3 has 13 amino acids. V lost 4 bases to trimming and J lost 4 bases, with 7 bases between them.

This clonotype was counted many times. Here the CDR3 reads CASSPISGQGARSQPQHF. The CDR3 region has the DNA TGCGCCAGCAGCCCAATTTCAGGACAGGGGGCGCGAAGTCAGCCCCAGCATTTT. This chain uses TRBV4-1 with TRBJ1-5; 11 nucleotides match TRBD1. The CDR3 is 18 amino acids. The V and J ends lost 4 bases and 6 bases, in that order; junction bases with no gene match: 14. Looked up from germline, CDR1 is MGHRA and CDR2 is YSYEKL.

The table lists this clonotype with a count of one. V gene TRBV7-4 combines with J gene TRBJ2-7, with TRBD2 matching 10 bases. CDR3 length: 15 amino acids. V gave up 3 bases and J gave up 5 bases; unmatched junction bases: 7. Germline V gene sequence: CDR1 SGHVT, CDR2 SQSDAQ. CDR3 residues: CASSLPGTSVHEQYF. CDR3 sequence (DNA): TGTGCCAGCAGCTTGCCCGGGACTAGCGTCCACGAGCAGTACTTC.

This sequence joins TRBV2 and TRBJ2-7; 10 nucleotides agree with TRBD2. The J segment lost 4 bases and the V segment lost 4 bases, leaving 1 base of the junction unmatched. The CDR3 loop spans 13 amino acids. In germline, CDR1 is SNHLY, CDR2 FYNNEI. This chain's CDR3 is CASSGSGGYEQYF. The CDR3 DNA reads TGTGCCAGCAGTGGTAGCGGGGGGTACGAGCAGTACTTC. The variable domain in full, with the rest retrieved from reference TRBV2 and TRBJ2-7, is EPEVTQTPSHQVTQMGQEVILRCVPISNHLYFYWYRQILGQKVEFLVSFYNNEISEKSEIFDDQFSVERPDGSNFTLKIRSTKLEDSAMYFCASSGSGGYEQYFGPGTRLTVT.

This clonotype was picked up many times. The genes are TRBV9 and TRBJ2-3, with 10 bases identical to TRBD2. After removal of 3 bases from V and 2 bases from J, the junction contained 12 bases not matched to a gene. Germline CDR1 is SGDLS and CDR2 is YYNGEE. The CDR3 loop spans 18 amino acids. Here the CDR3 reads CASSAPVWGTSVTDTQYF. DNA of the CDR3: TGTGCCAGCAGCGCCCCCGTGTGGGGGACTAGCGTCACAGATACGCAGTATTTT. The complete variable domain, with remaining parts taken from reference TRBV9 and TRBJ2-3, reads DSGVTQTPKHLITATGQRVTLRCSPRSGDLSVYWYQQSLDQGLQFLIQYYNGEERAKGNILERFSAQQFPDLHSELNLSSLELGDSALYFCASSAPVWGTSVTDTQYFGPGTRLTVL.

The chain employs TRBV5-6 and TRBJ1-5; D call uncertain. Trimming removed 0 bases at V and 7 bases at J, with 8 bases between. The CDR3 extends over 13 amino acids. Per the germline V gene, CDR1 is SGHDT and CDR2 is YYEEEE. Here the CDR3 DNA reads TGTGCCAGCAGCTTGGAACCGGGACAGCCCCAGCATTTT. It is translated as CASSLEPGQPQHF.